This TCR beta chain emerged from a study of breast tumors, draining lymph nodes, adjacent tissues. The CDR3 runs 14 residues. The V and J ends lost 2 bases and 5 bases, in that order; junction bases with no gene match: 4. Germline CDR1 and CDR2: SGHRS and YFSETQ. Breast cancer patients provided tissue from their axillary draining lymph nodes. This clonotype was picked up one time. TCRdb processed the multiplex PCR reads anew with MiXCR; each CDR3 protein has one entry. The sample lists approximately 130,000 distinct CDR3 sequences; about 20% were seen once. V and J are TRBV5-1 and TRBJ2-5; 9 nucleotides align to TRBD1. The sequence came from a female donor with breast cancer. Some clones in this sample may be carry-over from other donors' samples. The specimen was axillary lymph node tissue. This CDR3 is CASSLGTGLETQYF. The CDR3 DNA reads TGCGCCAGCAGCTTAGGGACAGGGTTGGAGACCCAGTACTTC.